The present T cell receptor (beta chain) was sequenced within a study of T cell repertoires in cytomegalovirus infection. Study background: Indications came from public TCR beta signatures; they pointed to CMV infection and to a matching HLA type. Findings and caveats of the study: Summed frequency of public TCR beta families distinguished CMV carriers with the relevant HLA.

TCRdb reprocessed the reads with MiXCR, giving one entry per CDR3 protein. The table lists a few hundred thousand distinct CDR3 sequences, 17% of them singletons. This clonotype has ten or more counts. Its specificity is unknown. The sequenced material came from CD8+ T cells from PBMCs. The clonotype originates from a human donor in good health (CMV status not recorded). Some clones in this sample may be carry-over from other donors' samples.

This CDR3 is CASSGGLGGTEAFF. CDR3 sequence (DNA): TGTGCCAGCAGTGGGGGCCTCGGGGGCACTGAAGCTTTCTTT. This chain uses TRBV12-3 or TRBV12-4 with TRBJ1-1, with D possibly TRBD1 on 6 matching bases. V lost 5 bases and J 4 bases, leaving 14 bases between the germline ends. The CDR3 runs to 14 residues.